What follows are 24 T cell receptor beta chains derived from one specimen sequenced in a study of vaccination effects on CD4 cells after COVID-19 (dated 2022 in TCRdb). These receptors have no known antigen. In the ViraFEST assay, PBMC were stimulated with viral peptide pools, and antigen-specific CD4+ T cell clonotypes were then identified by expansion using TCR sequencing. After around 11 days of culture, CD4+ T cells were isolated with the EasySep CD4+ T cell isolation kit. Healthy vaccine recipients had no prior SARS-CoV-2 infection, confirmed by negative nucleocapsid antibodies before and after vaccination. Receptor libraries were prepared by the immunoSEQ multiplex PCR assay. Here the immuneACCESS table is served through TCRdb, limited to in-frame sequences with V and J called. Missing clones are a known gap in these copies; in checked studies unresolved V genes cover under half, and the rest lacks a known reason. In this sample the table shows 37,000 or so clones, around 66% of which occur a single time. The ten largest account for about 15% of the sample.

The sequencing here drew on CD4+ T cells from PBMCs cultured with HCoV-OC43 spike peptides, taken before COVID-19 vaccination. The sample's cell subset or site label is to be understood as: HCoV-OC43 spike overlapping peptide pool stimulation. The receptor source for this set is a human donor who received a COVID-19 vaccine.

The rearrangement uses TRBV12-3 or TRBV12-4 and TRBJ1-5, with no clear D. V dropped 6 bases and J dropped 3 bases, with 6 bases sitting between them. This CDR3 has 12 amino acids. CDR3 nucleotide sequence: TGTGCCAGCAGACAGTACAATCAGCCCCAGCATTTT. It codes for CASRQYNQPQHF.

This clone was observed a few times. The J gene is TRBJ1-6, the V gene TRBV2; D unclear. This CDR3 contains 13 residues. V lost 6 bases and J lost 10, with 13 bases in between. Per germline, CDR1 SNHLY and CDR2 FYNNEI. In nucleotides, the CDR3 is TGTGCCAGCAGGCGCGTTGGGGAGTCACCCCTCCACTTT. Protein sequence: CASRRVGESPLHF.

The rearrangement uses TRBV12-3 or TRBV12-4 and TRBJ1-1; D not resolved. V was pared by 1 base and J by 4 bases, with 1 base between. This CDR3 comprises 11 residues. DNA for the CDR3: TGTGCCAGCAGTTTAGGCACTGAAGCTTTCTTT. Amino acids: CASSLGTEAFF.

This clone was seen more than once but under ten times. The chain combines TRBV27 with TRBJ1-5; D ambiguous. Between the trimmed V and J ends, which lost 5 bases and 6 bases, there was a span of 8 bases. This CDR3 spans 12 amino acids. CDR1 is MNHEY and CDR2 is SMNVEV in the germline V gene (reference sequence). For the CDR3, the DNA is TGTGCCAGCAGTCCTCGGGGTCAGCCCCAGCATTTT. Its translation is CASSPRGQPQHF.

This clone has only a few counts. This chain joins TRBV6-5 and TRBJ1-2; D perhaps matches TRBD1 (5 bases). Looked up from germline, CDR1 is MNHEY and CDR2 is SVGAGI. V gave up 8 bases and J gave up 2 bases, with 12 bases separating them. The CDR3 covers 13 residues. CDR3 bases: TGTGCCAGCCGAAGAGACAGAAACTATGGCTACACCTTC. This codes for CASRRDRNYGYTF.

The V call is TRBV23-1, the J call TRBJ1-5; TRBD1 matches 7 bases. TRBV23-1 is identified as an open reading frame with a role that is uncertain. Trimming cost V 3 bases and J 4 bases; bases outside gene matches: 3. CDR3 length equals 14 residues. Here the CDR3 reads CASSHKTGNQPQHF. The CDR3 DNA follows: TGCGCCAGCAGTCACAAGACAGGGAATCAGCCCCAGCATTTT.

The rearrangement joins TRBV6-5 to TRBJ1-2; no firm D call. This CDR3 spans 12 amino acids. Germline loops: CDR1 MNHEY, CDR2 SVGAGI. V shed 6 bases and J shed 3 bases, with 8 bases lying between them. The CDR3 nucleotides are TGTGCCAGCAGGGTCGGTGACTATGGCTACACCTTC. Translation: CASRVGDYGYTF.

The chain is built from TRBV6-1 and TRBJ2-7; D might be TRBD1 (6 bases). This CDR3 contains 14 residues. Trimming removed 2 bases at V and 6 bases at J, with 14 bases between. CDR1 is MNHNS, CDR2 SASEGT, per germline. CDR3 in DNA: TGTGCCAGCAGTGAATGGGACACCTTCGGCGAGCAGTACTTC. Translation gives CASSEWDTFGEQYF.

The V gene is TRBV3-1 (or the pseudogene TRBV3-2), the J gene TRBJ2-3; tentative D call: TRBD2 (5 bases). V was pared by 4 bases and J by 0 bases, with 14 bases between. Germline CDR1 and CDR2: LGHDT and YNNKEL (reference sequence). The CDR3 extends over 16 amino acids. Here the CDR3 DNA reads TGTGCCAGCAGCCCGTCTGGCGGGCGTAGCACAGATACGCAGTATTTT. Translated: CASSPSGGRSTDTQYF.

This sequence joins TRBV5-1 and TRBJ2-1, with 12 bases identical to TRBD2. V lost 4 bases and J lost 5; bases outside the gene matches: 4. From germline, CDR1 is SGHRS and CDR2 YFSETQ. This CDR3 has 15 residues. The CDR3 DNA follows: TGCGCCAGCAGCCCCCGGACTAGCGGGGACAATGAGCAGTTCTTC. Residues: CASSPRTSGDNEQFF.

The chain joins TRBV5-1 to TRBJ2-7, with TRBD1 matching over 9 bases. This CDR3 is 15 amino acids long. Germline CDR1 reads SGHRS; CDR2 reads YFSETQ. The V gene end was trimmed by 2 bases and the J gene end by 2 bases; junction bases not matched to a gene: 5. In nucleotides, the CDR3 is TGCGCCAGCAGCTTTTCGGGACAGGGTCCCTACGAGCAGTACTTC. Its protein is CASSFSGQGPYEQYF. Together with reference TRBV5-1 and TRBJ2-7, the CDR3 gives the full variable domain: KAGVTQTPRYLIKTRGQQVTLSCSPISGHRSVSWYQQTPGQGLQFLFEYFSETQRNKGNFPGRFSGRQFSNSRSEMNVSTLELGDSALYLCASSFSGQGPYEQYFGPGTRLTVT.

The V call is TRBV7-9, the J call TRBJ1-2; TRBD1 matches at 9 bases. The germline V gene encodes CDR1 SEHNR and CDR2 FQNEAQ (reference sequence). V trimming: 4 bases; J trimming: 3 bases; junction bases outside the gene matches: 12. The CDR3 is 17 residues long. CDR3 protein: CASSSRGGQGSDYGYTF. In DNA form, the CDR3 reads TGTGCCAGCAGCTCTCGGGGGGGACAGGGCAGTGACTATGGCTACACCTTC.

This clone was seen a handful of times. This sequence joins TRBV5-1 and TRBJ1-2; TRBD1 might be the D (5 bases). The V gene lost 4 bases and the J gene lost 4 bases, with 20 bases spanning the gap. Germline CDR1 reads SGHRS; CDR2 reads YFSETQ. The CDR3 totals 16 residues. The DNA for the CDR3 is TGCGCCAGCAGCGAACCCGCCAGGGACTCGGGCTATGGCTACACCTTC. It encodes CASSEPARDSGYGYTF.

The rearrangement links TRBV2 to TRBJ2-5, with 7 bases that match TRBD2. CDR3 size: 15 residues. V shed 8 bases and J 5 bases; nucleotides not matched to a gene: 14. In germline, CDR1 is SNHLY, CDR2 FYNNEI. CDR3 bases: TGTGCCAGCTCAGACCGGGCGGGGAGGGGTGAGACCCAGTACTTC. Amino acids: CASSDRAGRGETQYF.

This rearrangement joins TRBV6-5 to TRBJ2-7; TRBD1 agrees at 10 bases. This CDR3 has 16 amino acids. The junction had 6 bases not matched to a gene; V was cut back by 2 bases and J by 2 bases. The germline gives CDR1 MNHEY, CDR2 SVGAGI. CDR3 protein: CASSYGTGASTYEQYF. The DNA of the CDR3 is TGTGCCAGCAGTTACGGGACAGGGGCTTCTACCTACGAGCAGTACTTC.

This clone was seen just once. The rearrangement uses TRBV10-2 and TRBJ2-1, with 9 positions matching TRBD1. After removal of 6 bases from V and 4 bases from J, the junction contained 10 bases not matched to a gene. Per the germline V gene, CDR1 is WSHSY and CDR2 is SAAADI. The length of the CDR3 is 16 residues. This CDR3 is CASRSSGTGFYNEQFF. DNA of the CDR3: TGCGCCAGCAGAAGTTCCGGGACAGGGTTTTACAATGAGCAGTTCTTC.

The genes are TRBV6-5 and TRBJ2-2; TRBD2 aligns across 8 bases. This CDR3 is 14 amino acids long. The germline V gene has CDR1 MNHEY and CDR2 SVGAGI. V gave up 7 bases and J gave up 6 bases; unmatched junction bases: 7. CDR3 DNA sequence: TGTGCCAGCAACGGAGTAGCGGGATCCGGGGAGCTGTTTTTT. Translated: CASNGVAGSGELFF.

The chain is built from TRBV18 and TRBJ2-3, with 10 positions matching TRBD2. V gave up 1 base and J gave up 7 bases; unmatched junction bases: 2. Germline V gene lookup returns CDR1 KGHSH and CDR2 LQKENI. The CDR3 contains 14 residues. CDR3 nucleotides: TGTGCCAGCTCACCACTAGCGGGGGGATATACGCAGTATTTT. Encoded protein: CASSPLAGGYTQYF.

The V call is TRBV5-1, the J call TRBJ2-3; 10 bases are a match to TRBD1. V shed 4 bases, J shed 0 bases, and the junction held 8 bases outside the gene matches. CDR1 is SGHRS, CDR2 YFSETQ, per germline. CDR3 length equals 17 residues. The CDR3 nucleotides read TGCGCCAGCAGCGGGAGGACAGGGGGGAAAAGCACAGATACGCAGTATTTT. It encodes CASSGRTGGKSTDTQYF.

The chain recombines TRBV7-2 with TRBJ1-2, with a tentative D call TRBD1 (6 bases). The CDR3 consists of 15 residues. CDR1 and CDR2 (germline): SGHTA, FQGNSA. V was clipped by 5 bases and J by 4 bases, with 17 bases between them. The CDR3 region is CASSVLGGPSYGYTF. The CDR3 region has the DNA TGTGCCAGCAGCGTCCTAGGGGGGCCAAGCTATGGCTACACCTTC.

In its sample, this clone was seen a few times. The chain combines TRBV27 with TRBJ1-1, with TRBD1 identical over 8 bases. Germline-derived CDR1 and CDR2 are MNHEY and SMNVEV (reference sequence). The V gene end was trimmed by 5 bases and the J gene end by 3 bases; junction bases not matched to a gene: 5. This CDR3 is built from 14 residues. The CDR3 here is CASSAQGADTEAFF. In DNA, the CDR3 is TGTGCCAGCAGTGCTCAGGGGGCCGACACTGAAGCTTTCTTT.

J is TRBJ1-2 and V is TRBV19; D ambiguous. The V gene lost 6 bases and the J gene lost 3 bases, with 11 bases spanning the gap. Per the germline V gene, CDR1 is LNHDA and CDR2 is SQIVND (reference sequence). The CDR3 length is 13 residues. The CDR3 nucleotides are TGTGCCAGTAGGGAGGTCATCCACTATGGCTACACCTTC. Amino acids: CASREVIHYGYTF.

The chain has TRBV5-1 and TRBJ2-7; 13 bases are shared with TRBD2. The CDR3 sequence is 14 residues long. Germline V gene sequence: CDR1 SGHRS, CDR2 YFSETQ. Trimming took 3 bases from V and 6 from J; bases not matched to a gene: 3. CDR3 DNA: TGCGCCAGCAGCTCCGGGACTAGCGGGACCGAGCAGTACTTC. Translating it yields CASSSGTSGTEQYF.

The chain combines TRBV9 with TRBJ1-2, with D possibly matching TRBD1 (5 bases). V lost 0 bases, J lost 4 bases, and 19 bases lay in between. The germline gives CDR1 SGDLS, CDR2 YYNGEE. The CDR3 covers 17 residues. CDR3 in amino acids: CASSVGGEATISYGYTF. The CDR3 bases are TGTGCCAGCAGCGTAGGGGGGGAAGCCACTATCTCCTATGGCTACACCTTC.